Below are 30 T cell receptor beta chains sequenced from a single sample in a study of identical twins. From the 5' RACE reads, TCRdb called clonotypes with MiXCR, one entry per CDR3 protein. The sample includes approximately 230,000 distinct CDR3 sequences, 6% to 7% seen only once; the top ten take roughly 15%. Separately, the same data were catalogued under a study of T cells expressing NK-cell markers.

Sequences were obtained from CD8+ T cells sorted from blood. These receptors were collected from a young woman in good health.

J is TRBJ1-4 and V is TRBV7-9; D uncertain. CDR3 length: 16 amino acids. Germline values: CDR1 SEHNR, CDR2 FQNEAQ (reference sequence). Between the trimmed V and J ends, which lost 5 bases and 0 bases, there was a span of 13 bases. The CDR3: CASSPSGMPTNEKLFF. The CDR3 DNA follows: TGTGCCAGCAGCCCCTCCGGAATGCCAACTAATGAAAAACTGTTTTTT.

The chain is built from TRBV29-1 and TRBJ2-3, with TRBD2 matching 8 bases. CDR3 size: 14 residues. Germline CDR1 and CDR2: SQVTM and ANQGSEA. The J segment lost 5 bases and the V segment lost 6 bases, leaving 10 bases of the junction unmatched. The CDR3 bases are TGCAGCGTAACGCACCCCGGGGGGGGAGATACGCAGTATTTT. Amino acid sequence: CSVTHPGGGDTQYF.

The J gene is TRBJ2-1, the V gene TRBV7-9; 8 bases are a match to TRBD2. The CDR3 covers 16 residues. V was clipped by 6 bases and J by 8 bases; unmatched bases: 15. Germline V gene lookup returns CDR1 SEHNR and CDR2 FQNEAQ (reference sequence). The CDR3 region is CASSSTGLVEVHEQFF. CDR3 DNA: TGTGCCAGCAGTTCCACGGGACTAGTCGAGGTGCATGAGCAGTTCTTC.

This clonotype has just a few counts. The chain uses TRBV20-1 and TRBJ2-2; D perhaps matches TRBD1 (5 bases). This CDR3 comprises 15 residues. Germline assignment: CDR1 DFQATT and CDR2 SNEGSKA (reference sequence). V was cut by 0 bases and J by 4 bases, with 12 bases left in between. This CDR3 is CSARDGAESTGELFF. The DNA for the CDR3 is TGCAGTGCTAGAGATGGGGCGGAAAGCACCGGGGAGCTGTTTTTT.

There are a few counts of this clonotype. This chain uses TRBV30 with TRBJ2-3; no clear D. CDR1 is GTSNPN, CDR2 SVGIG, per germline (reference sequence). The CDR3 extends over 12 amino acids. Trimming took off 7 bases at V and 2 bases at J, with 10 bases between the two ends. For the CDR3, the DNA is TGTGCCTCCGCCGAGGTCACAGATACGCAGTATTTT. It codes for CASAEVTDTQYF. The full variable domain, rest sourced from reference TRBV30 and TRBJ2-3, is SQTIHQWPATLVQPVGSPLSLECTVEGTSNPNLYWYRQAAGRGLQLLFYSVGIGQISSEVPQNLSASRPQDRQFILSSKKLLLSDSGFYLCASAEVTDTQYFGPGTRLTVL.

This clonotype was detected only a few times. The genes are TRBV6-1 and TRBJ1-1, with D unclear. Germline-derived CDR1 and CDR2 are MNHNS and SASEGT. The V gene lost 5 bases and the J gene lost 1 base, with 8 bases spanning the gap. The CDR3 contains 13 residues. The DNA of the CDR3 is TGTGCCAGCAGTCAACCGGGGAACACTGAAGCTTTCTTT. This codes for CASSQPGNTEAFF.

The J gene is TRBJ1-2, the V gene TRBV6-1; D is uncertain. The germline CDR1 and CDR2 sequences are MNHNS and SASEGT. V lost 6 bases and J 2 bases, leaving 22 bases between the germline ends. The CDR3 runs 17 residues. CDR3 DNA: TGTGCCAGCAGCCCATCTGCCTTGATAACAGAGAACTATGGCTACACCTTC. Translated: CASSPSALITENYGYTF.

This clonotype appeared many times. This chain links TRBV27 with TRBJ2-2; D possibly corresponds to TRBD2 (5 bases). Trimming took 2 bases from V and 0 from J, leaving 7 bases between them. The CDR3 runs 15 residues. CDR1 is MNHEY, CDR2 SMNVEV, per germline (reference sequence). The CDR3 nucleotides read TGTGCCAGCAGTTTAGGACTCGCGAACACCGGGGAGCTGTTTTTT. It yields the protein CASSLGLANTGELFF.

This clonotype appeared a few times. V is TRBV11-2 and J is TRBJ2-2; D is unresolved. CDR1 and CDR2 from the germline V gene are SGHAT and FQNNGV. The length of the CDR3 is 16 residues. V was shortened by 4 bases and J by 1 base, with 13 bases between the two germline ends. The CDR3 DNA reads as TGTGCCAGCAGCTCTGGGGTCGCCTGGAACACCGGGGAGCTGTTTTTT. Its protein is CASSSGVAWNTGELFF.

This clonotype was seen at least ten times. This chain joins TRBV6-5 and TRBJ2-1; no clear D. V lost 2 bases and J lost 10, with 12 bases in between. Germline CDR1 MNHEY, CDR2 SVGAGI. This CDR3 region has 13 residues. CDR3: CASSYPTAGEQFF. The CDR3 coding sequence is TGTGCCAGCAGTTACCCTACGGCCGGAGAGCAGTTCTTC.

This clonotype has more than one count but fewer than ten. The chain couples TRBV25-1 to TRBJ2-3; weak D call: TRBD2 (5 bases). V was pared by 4 bases and J by 14 bases, with 13 bases between. The germline gives CDR1 MGHDK, CDR2 SYGVNS. CDR3 size: 11 residues. The CDR3 DNA is TGTGCCAGCAGTGGGGGAGCGAGTCCGTATTTT. Translating gives CASSGGASPYF.

The chain joins TRBV5-1 to TRBJ2-7; weak D call: TRBD2 (6 bases). The germline V gene has CDR1 SGHRS and CDR2 YFSETQ. Trimming shortened V by 4 bases and J by 0 bases, and 23 bases separated the two germline ends. The CDR3 is made up of 18 amino acids. The CDR3 reads CASSHWGEDISSSYEQYF. In DNA, the CDR3 is TGCGCCAGCAGCCACTGGGGGGAGGACATTTCAAGCTCCTACGAGCAGTACTTC.

The gene calls are TRBV27 and TRBJ2-7; no definite D call. The CDR3 is 11 residues long. V gave up 6 bases and J gave up 5 bases, with 8 bases separating them. Per the germline V gene, CDR1 is MNHEY and CDR2 is SMNVEV (reference sequence). Here the CDR3 reads CASSRAHEQYF. Written as DNA, the CDR3 is TGTGCCAGCAGCCGGGCGCACGAGCAGTACTTC.

V gene TRBV15 combines with J gene TRBJ1-4; D not certain. This CDR3 spans 15 amino acids. Germline V gives CDR1 LNHNV, CDR2 YYDKDF (reference sequence). V was clipped by 4 bases and J by 0 bases, with 9 bases between them. CDR3 sequence (DNA): TGTGCCACCAGCATTACGACGGCAACTAATGAAAAACTGTTTTTT. Translated, it gives CATSITTATNEKLFF.

The V and J genes are TRBV6-5 and TRBJ2-1, with 10 bases lining up with TRBD2. The CDR3 spans 13 residues. The ends lost 4 bases at V and 6 bases at J; junction bases unmatched: 0. From germline, CDR1 is MNHEY and CDR2 SVGAGI. The CDR3 region is CASSSSGSNEQFF. CDR3 in DNA: TGTGCCAGCAGTTCTAGCGGGAGCAATGAGCAGTTCTTC.

This clonotype was observed a handful of times. The V gene is TRBV6-5, the J gene TRBJ2-7; TRBD1 or TRBD2 may be the D gene (5 bases each). This CDR3 contains 12 residues. The germline gives CDR1 MNHEY, CDR2 SVGAGI. The V end lost 6 bases, the J end lost 7 bases, and 13 bases lay between the germline ends. The CDR3 coding sequence is TGTGCCAGCAGCCAAGTATGGGGGGAGCAGTACTTC. It yields the protein CASSQVWGEQYF.

The V gene is TRBV7-9, the J gene TRBJ1-1, with unresolved D. This CDR3 spans 16 amino acids. Germline CDR1 and CDR2: SEHNR and FQNEAQ (reference sequence). The ends were cut back, 3 bases at V and 4 bases at J, with 18 bases in the middle. The CDR3 spells CASSLPFQETPTEAFF. The CDR3 DNA is TGTGCCAGCAGCTTGCCCTTTCAGGAGACACCCACTGAAGCTTTCTTT.

This chain joins TRBV20-1 and TRBJ2-2, with TRBD2 as a possible D gene (5 bases). Germline values: CDR1 DFQATT, CDR2 SNEGSKA (reference sequence). The CDR3 totals 15 residues. Trimming pared 6 bases from V and 10 bases from J, leaving 24 bases between. The DNA for the CDR3 is TGCAGTGCGCCAACTATCAACGGGGAGAGGGAGGAGCTGTTTTTT. Residues: CSAPTINGEREELFF.

The chain has TRBV7-6 and TRBJ1-1; 9 nucleotides match TRBD1. The CDR3 is 17 residues long. Germline assignment: CDR1 SGHVS and CDR2 FNYEAQ. V was clipped by 5 bases and J by 3 bases; unmatched bases: 13. The CDR3 is CASSPYRGREEYTEAFF. In DNA, the CDR3 is TGTGCCAGCAGCCCATACAGGGGGCGCGAGGAGTACACTGAAGCTTTCTTT.

This clonotype came up a few times. The chain links TRBV3-1 to TRBJ2-7, with a possible D match to TRBD2 (6 bases). This CDR3 is built from 13 residues. Germline V gene lookup returns CDR1 LGHDT and CDR2 YNNKEL (reference sequence). V lost 4 bases and J lost 4, with 11 bases in between. CDR3 nucleotides: TGTGCCAGCAGCCCCTTCGGGGGATACGAGCAGTACTTC. As protein: CASSPFGGYEQYF.

The V call is TRBV2, the J call TRBJ2-4; possible D gene TRBD2, 7 bases. CDR3 length: 17 amino acids. Between the trimmed V and J ends, which lost 3 bases and 1 base, there was a span of 16 bases. In germline, CDR1 is SNHLY, CDR2 FYNNEI. CDR3 in DNA: TGTGCCAGCAGTGACCCAAGGGGGGGATGGGCCAAAAACATTCAGTACTTC. Translated, it gives CASSDPRGGWAKNIQYF.

The table lists this clonotype with a few counts. This chain joins TRBV6-2 or TRBV6-3 and TRBJ2-7, with 8 nucleotides matching TRBD2. The junction had 10 bases not matched to a gene; V was cut back by 5 bases and J by 7 bases. Germline CDR1 reads MNHEY; CDR2 reads SVGEGT. CDR3 length: 14 residues. The CDR3 DNA reads as TGTGCCAGCAGTAATCAAGCGGGAGCTGGAGAGCAGTACTTC. Amino acid sequence: CASSNQAGAGEQYF.

This clonotype was seen ten or more times. The chain is built from TRBV7-9 and TRBJ1-1, with a weak D call TRBD1 (6 bases). The CDR3 consists of 14 residues. Germline V gene lookup returns CDR1 SEHNR and CDR2 FQNEAQ (reference sequence). V lost 2 bases and J lost 5, with 12 bases in between. CDR3 amino acids: CASSLTGAWTEAFF. The CDR3 DNA reads TGTGCCAGCAGCTTAACGGGGGCTTGGACTGAAGCTTTCTTT.

This clonotype occurred a few times. The CDR3 nucleotides read TGTGCCAGCAGTTACTCGAGGGGGATGGATGGCTACACCTTC. This sequence encodes CASSYSRGMDGYTF. The genes are TRBV6-2 or TRBV6-3 and TRBJ1-2, with a tentative D call TRBD1 (6 bases). The germline CDR1 and CDR2 sequences are MNHEY and SVGEGT. Between the trimmed V and J ends, which lost 0 bases and 6 bases, there was a span of 11 bases. There are 14 residues in the CDR3.

The sample holds many counts of this clonotype. This chain joins TRBV12-3 or TRBV12-4 and TRBJ1-4, with D uncertain. The CDR3 is made up of 15 amino acids. The V end was cut by 6 bases, the J end by 7 bases, with 18 bases between. CDR3 loop: CASSPWNDVGEKLFF. The CDR3 DNA is TGTGCCAGCAGCCCCTGGAATGACGTTGGTGAAAAACTGTTTTTT.

This clonotype appeared a few times. V and J are TRBV4-1 and TRBJ1-5; D is unresolved. Trimming took off 0 bases at V and 4 bases at J, with 10 bases between the two ends. This CDR3 region has 15 residues. Germline assignment: CDR1 MGHRA and CDR2 YSYEKL. CDR3 sequence reads: CASSQERGGNQPQHF. In DNA, the CDR3 is TGCGCCAGCAGCCAAGAAAGAGGAGGGAATCAGCCCCAGCATTTT.

The gene calls are TRBV10-3 and TRBJ1-5; no reliable D call. V was pared by 5 bases and J by 3 bases, with 17 bases between. CDR1 is ENHRY and CDR2 is SYGVKD in the germline V gene. The CDR3 is made up of 16 amino acids. In nucleotides, the CDR3 is TGTGCCATCAGTAAAGGCCCCGCTGGGCTCAATCAGCCCCAGCATTTT. Its translation: CAISKGPAGLNQPQHF.

In this sample, this clonotype turned up a few times. The chain couples TRBV6-2 or TRBV6-3 to TRBJ2-7; TRBD2 matches 7 bases. Germline CDR1 MNHEY, CDR2 SVGEGT. J lost 3 bases, V lost 5 bases, and 10 bases had no gene match. This CDR3 contains 15 residues. This CDR3 is CASSVSGGTLYEQYF. The CDR3 nucleotides are TGTGCCAGCAGTGTCTCCGGGGGGACTCTCTACGAGCAGTACTTC.

The J gene is TRBJ1-2, the V gene TRBV29-1; the D gene is possibly TRBD1 (5 bases). Germline CDR1 SQVTM, CDR2 ANQGSEA. Trimming cost V 0 bases and J 5 bases, with 10 bases left between them. The CDR3 length is 13 residues. The CDR3 DNA follows: TGCAGCGTTGAAGAGCCAGGGAGATATGGCTACACCTTC. This gives the protein CSVEEPGRYGYTF.

The chain links TRBV20-1 to TRBJ2-7; D not certain. Germline lookup yields CDR1 DFQATT and CDR2 SNEGSKA (reference sequence). The germline V and J ends were trimmed by 3 bases and 0 bases, with 9 bases remaining between them. This CDR3 has 13 amino acids. The CDR3 here is CSASREPSYEQYF. The CDR3 DNA is TGCAGTGCTAGCCGAGAACCCTCCTACGAGCAGTACTTC.